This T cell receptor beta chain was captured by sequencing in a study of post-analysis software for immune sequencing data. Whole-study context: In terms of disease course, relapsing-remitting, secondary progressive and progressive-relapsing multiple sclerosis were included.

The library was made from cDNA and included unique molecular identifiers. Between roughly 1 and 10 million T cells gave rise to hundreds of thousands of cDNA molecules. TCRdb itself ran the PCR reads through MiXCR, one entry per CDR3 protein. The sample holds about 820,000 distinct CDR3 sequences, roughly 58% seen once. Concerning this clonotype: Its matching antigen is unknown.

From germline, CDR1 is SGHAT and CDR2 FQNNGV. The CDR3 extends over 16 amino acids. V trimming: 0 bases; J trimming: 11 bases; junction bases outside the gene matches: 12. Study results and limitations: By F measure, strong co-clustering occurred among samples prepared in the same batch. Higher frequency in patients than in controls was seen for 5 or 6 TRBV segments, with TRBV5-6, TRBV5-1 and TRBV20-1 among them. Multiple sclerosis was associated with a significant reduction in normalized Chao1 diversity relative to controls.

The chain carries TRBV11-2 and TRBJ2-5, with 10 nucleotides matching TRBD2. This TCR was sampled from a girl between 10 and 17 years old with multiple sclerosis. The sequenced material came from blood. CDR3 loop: CASSLDTSGTDNEQYF. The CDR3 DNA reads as TGTGCCAGCAGCTTAGATACTAGCGGGACAGACAATGAGCAGTACTTC. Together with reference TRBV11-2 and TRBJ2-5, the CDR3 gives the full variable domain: EAGVAQSPRYKIIEKRQSVAFWCNPISGHATLYWYQQILGQGPKLLIQFQNNGVVDDSQLPKDRFSAERLKGVDSTLKIQPAKLEDSAVYLCASSLDTSGTDNEQYFGPGTRLLVL.